The next 3 T cell receptor beta chains were all read from a single sample in a study of cytomegalovirus exposure and HLA in healthy donors. PCR primers comprised 60 Vbeta and 13 Jbeta primers. Clones were read by immunoSEQ multiplex PCR, and TCRdb kept only the in-frame ones, dropping some. This sample has about 160,000 clones; roughly 84% occur once, and the top ten carry 1.9%. Sequenced: PBMCs. These receptors were obtained from a man in his late teens or twenties in good health and CMV-seronegative.

The chain combines TRBV6-1 with TRBJ2-1; 9 bases match TRBD2. Germline V gene sequence: CDR1 MNHNS, CDR2 SASEGT. The CDR3 totals 16 residues. V shed 4 bases, J shed 0 bases, and the junction held 4 bases outside the gene matches. CDR3 loop: CASSVRLADSYNEQFF. The CDR3 DNA follows: TGTGCCAGCAGTGTACGACTAGCGGACTCCTACAATGAGCAGTTCTTC.

The chain recombines TRBV7-9 with TRBJ1-3; 7 bases are shared with TRBD1. Trimming took 5 bases from V and 2 from J; bases not matched to a gene: 9. The length of the CDR3 is 16 residues. Germline V gene data show CDR1 as SEHNR and CDR2 as FQNEAQ (reference sequence). CDR3 nucleotides: TGTGCCAGCAGCCTCCTCATAGGACAGGCTGGAAACACCATATATTTT. Translation: CASSLLIGQAGNTIYF.

V usage is TRBV7-9 and J usage is TRBJ2-1; 14 bases are a match to TRBD2. V lost 2 bases, J lost 2 bases, and 8 bases stayed unmatched. CDR1 is SEHNR and CDR2 is FQNEAQ in the germline V gene (reference sequence). The CDR3 extends over 19 amino acids. CDR3 DNA sequence: TGTGCCAGCAGCTTAAGGACTGGACTAGCGGGAGGACCCTACAATGAGCAGTTCTTC. Protein sequence: CASSLRTGLAGGPYNEQFF.